This T cell receptor beta chain appears in the sequencing data of a study of blood T cell repertoires in COVID-19. Some clones are missing from TCRdb's copy, which holds only in-frame ones; the method was immunoSEQ multiplex PCR. The sample shows over 200,000 clones, 80% to 90% of them seen only once. The specimen was peripheral blood. This receptor was taken from a woman aged 50 to 65 with acute or convalescent COVID-19.

The DNA for the CDR3 is TGTGCCAGCAGTGGGGGGGTAGATACGCAGTATTTT. Amino acids: CASSGGVDTQYF. This chain links TRBV27 with TRBJ2-3; TRBD2 matches at 7 bases. The ends lost 5 bases at V and 5 bases at J; junction bases unmatched: 1. Germline V lookup: CDR1 MNHEY, CDR2 SMNVEV (reference sequence). CDR3 length: 12 residues.